Here is one T cell receptor beta chain with its context. The antigen remains unidentified. This entry belongs to a study of T cell responses to AZD1222 COVID-19 vaccine. General study points: Baseline serostatus was positive in only six AZD1222 recipients. The CD4 TCRs associated with vaccination extended across spike and predominated at 160-218 and 743-854. Reportedly, nearly half the spike-specific TCRs target unmutated variant regions.

The protocol was immunoSEQ multiplex PCR, while the TCRdb copy is restricted to in-frame clones and leaves out a portion. This table holds under 150,000 clones, approximately 83% found once. The clonotype was recovered from an adult in good health. The input for sequencing was peripheral blood, taken on day 0 of MenACWY control vaccination.

Here the CDR3 DNA reads TGTGCCAGCAGCCCCGACAGGGGGAATGGCTACACCTTC. This encodes CASSPDRGNGYTF. The chain uses TRBV5-4 and TRBJ1-2; TRBD1 aligns across 9 bases. The germline gives CDR1 SGHNT, CDR2 YYREEE (reference sequence). The CDR3 extends over 13 amino acids. V lost 4 bases and J lost 6; bases outside the gene matches: 4.